The sequence of this T cell receptor beta chain was determined in a study of a mutant IDH1 vaccine in newly diagnosed glioma. Time point reported: week 11, during vaccination. It was 300 ug of mutant IDH1 20-mer peptide that made up each vaccine dose, given with topical imiquimod. Worth noting for this clone: The antigen is unknown.

Germline CDR1 reads SGHRS; CDR2 reads YFSETQ. This CDR3 is 17 amino acids long. The V gene end was trimmed by 1 base and the J gene end by 1 base; junction bases not matched to a gene: 8. Assay: immunoSEQ multiplex PCR; the TCRdb copy retains only in-frame clones and omits some. This sample has roughly 62,000 clones, with about 89% found just once. The sequencing used PBMCs, collected from a glioma patient whose treatment included an IDH1 peptide vaccine. The gene calls are TRBV5-1 and TRBJ2-3; 8 bases line up with TRBD1. The TCR was taken from a man in his forties or fifties with glioma. CDR3 region: CASSLLRGREGTDTQYF. As DNA, the CDR3 is TGCGCCAGCAGCTTGCTCAGGGGGCGTGAGGGCACAGATACGCAGTATTTT.